This TCR beta chain emerged from a study of Graves' ophthalmopathy and Graves' hyperthyroidism. Germline CDR1 reads SGHTA; CDR2 reads FQGNSA. This CDR3 is 14 amino acids long. On this clonotype itself: This clone may be a read error of a much larger clone one base away. It is likely a read error, because the conserved phenylalanine at the end of the CDR3 is missing.

As the template, RNA transcripts were used to amplify TCR beta CDR3 regions. A first-round RT-PCR used HTBI primers, followed by a second-round multiplex PCR. TCRdb reprocessed the multiplex PCR reads with MiXCR, giving one entry per CDR3 protein. The data show some 1.1 million distinct CDR3 sequences, with 35% to 40% seen just once and roughly 11% held by the top ten. Material: peripheral blood or thyroid tissue (not recorded which). The chain couples TRBV7-2 to TRBJ1-1; D is possibly TRBD1 (5 bases). This clonotype was sampled from an adult man with Graves' hyperthyroidism. This CDR3 is CASSSRAGSTGAFL. For the CDR3, the DNA is TGTGCCAGCAGCTCGCGAGCAGGGTCTACTGGAGCTTTCCTT.